Sequencing of this T cell receptor beta chain was carried out in a study of shared T cell receptors in the human thymus. Trimming pared 0 bases from V and 2 bases from J, leaving 7 bases between. The CDR3 is 14 residues long. Germline loops: CDR1 MGHRA, CDR2 YSYEKL. Sequenced by immunoSEQ multiplex PCR; TCRdb stores in-frame clones only, minus some. The sample includes hundreds of thousands of clones, 78% seen only once; the top ten take around 0.013%. This clone was seen only once. A further study also used this sample, focusing on human thymus T cells. According to that study: Thymic and blood repertoires showed apparently biased V and J gene usage.

This receptor was taken from a boy under three years old with a congenital heart defect. The sequenced sample was thymocytes. The rearrangement uses TRBV4-1 and TRBJ2-5; D call uncertain. This chain's CDR3 is CASSQDGRQETQYF. CDR3 DNA: TGCGCCAGCAGCCAAGATGGCAGACAAGAGACCCAGTACTTC.